This record concerns one T cell receptor beta chain sequence. Generated by immunoSEQ multiplex PCR, the TCRdb table keeps only in-frame clones and is missing some. The table records about 66,000 clones, nearly 98% of them present only once. This entry comes from a study of siplizumab effects on memory and regulatory T cells. CDR3 size: 22 residues. V was pared by 0 bases and J by 1 base, with 24 bases of the junction left unmatched. Germline values: CDR1 SNHLY, CDR2 FYNNEI. The specimen was naive CD8+ T cells sorted from blood. The sequence derives from a human donor in good health. The chain uses TRBV2 and TRBJ2-7; 7 bases map to TRBD1. The CDR3 loop reads CASSEALPHTGVIQGWSYEQYF. The DNA for the CDR3 is TGTGCCAGCAGTGAAGCGCTTCCCCATACAGGGGTTATACAGGGGTGGTCCTACGAGCAGTACTTC.